This T cell receptor beta chain was profiled in a study of vaccination effects on CD4 cells after COVID-19. For the study at large: At 16 days and at one week before vaccination, samples were given by two convalescent patients. Broader study findings: Convalescent patients' post-vaccine spike repertoire was mostly distinct vaccine-induced clones.

For this clone: Its antigen remains unidentified.

Clones were read by immunoSEQ multiplex PCR, and TCRdb kept only the in-frame ones, dropping some. The table shows about 33,000 clones, with around 72% occurring only once. In the ViraFEST assay, antigen-specific CD4+ clonotypes were identified by expansion after peptide-pool stimulation. Scientists isolated CD4+ T cells after a roughly 9-day culture period ended. The person was diagnosed with PCR-confirmed SARS-CoV-2 infection between March and December 2020. Days 3 and 7 saw half the medium replaced with IL-2 medium. The specimen was CD4+ T cells from PBMCs cultured with HCoV-NL63 spike peptides, collected before COVID-19 vaccination. This TCR came from a human donor who had a prior SARS-CoV-2 infection.

DNA for the CDR3: TGTGCCAGCTCCCCCCAAGGACTACTGAACACCGGGGAGCTGTTTTTT. Its protein product is CASSPQGLLNTGELFF. The rearrangement joins TRBV7-2 to TRBJ2-2, with D maybe TRBD2 (6 bases). V was pared by 8 bases and J by 1 base, with 17 bases between. This CDR3 comprises 16 residues. In germline, CDR1 is SGHTA, CDR2 FQGNSA.